What follows are 24 T cell receptor beta chains derived from one specimen sequenced in a study of blood T cell repertoires in COVID-19. Sequencing used immunoSEQ multiplex PCR; TCRdb keeps in-frame clones, though not all of them. The sample shows roughly 250,000 clones, around 88% of them seen only once. Material for sequencing was PBMCs or T cells enriched from blood (not recorded which). The receptors here all came from a woman aged 40 to 50 with acute COVID-19.

This clone came up once. The chain combines TRBV15 with TRBJ1-2; the D gene is possibly TRBD1 (5 bases). The CDR3 runs to 15 residues. Germline lookup yields CDR1 LNHNV and CDR2 YYDKDF (reference sequence). The V and J ends lost 3 bases and 4 bases respectively, with 15 bases between them. The CDR3 region has the DNA TGTGCCACCAGCAGGGAACAGGTCCCCAGCTATGGCTACACCTTC. The encoded protein is CATSREQVPSYGYTF.

The gene calls are TRBV29-1 and TRBJ1-2, with TRBD1 matching over 8 bases. The trim removed 2 bases at V and 8 bases at J, leaving 7 bases unmatched. The CDR3 has 13 amino acids. Germline CDR1 reads SQVTM; CDR2 reads ANQGSEA. The CDR3 DNA sequence: TGCAGCGTTGAATTTTGGGCAGGGGGCGGCTACACCTTC. Translation gives CSVEFWAGGGYTF.

This chain connects TRBV5-1 to TRBJ2-5; the match to TRBD1 covers 7 bases. Germline V gives CDR1 SGHRS, CDR2 YFSETQ. The CDR3 totals 14 residues. Trimming at V came to 3 bases and at J to 9 bases, leaving 11 bases not matched to a gene. The CDR3 loop is CASSSWDSSTAQYF. CDR3 DNA sequence: TGCGCCAGCAGCTCCTGGGACAGCTCGACGGCCCAGTACTTC.

The chain recombines TRBV28 with TRBJ2-7; a weak D match, TRBD2 (5 bases). V lost 1 base to trimming and J lost 7 bases, with 8 bases between them. The CDR3 is made up of 12 amino acids. Germline V gene sequence: CDR1 MDHEN, CDR2 SYDVKM. The CDR3 loop is CASSLFPGEQYV. Written as DNA, the CDR3 is TGTGCCAGCAGTTTATTTCCGGGGGAGCAGTACGTC.

This rearrangement joins TRBV18 to TRBJ2-7; maybe TRBD2 (6 bases). The CDR3 runs 14 residues. The V end lost 3 bases, the J end lost 2 bases, and 11 bases lay between the germline ends. CDR1 is KGHSH, CDR2 LQKENI, per germline. This CDR3 reads CASSPRDSAYEQYV. DNA of the CDR3: TGTGCCAGCTCACCGCGGGACTCAGCCTACGAGCAGTACGTC.

The chain combines TRBV6-5 with TRBJ1-5; D might be TRBD1 (5 bases). The CDR3 sequence is 15 residues long. Looked up from germline, CDR1 is MNHEY and CDR2 is SVGAGI. Trimming took 7 bases from V and 6 from J, leaving 19 bases between them. CDR3 residues: CASIPGQGGAQPQHF. In DNA form, the CDR3 reads TGTGCCAGCATCCCAGGGCAGGGTGGGGCTCAGCCCCAGCATTTT.

This clone was recorded a few times. The chain has TRBV3-1 (or the pseudogene TRBV3-2) and TRBJ1-4, with 7 nucleotides matching TRBD1. Germline assignment: CDR1 LGHDT and CDR2 YNNKEL (reference sequence). Losses at the gene ends were 1 base for V and 3 bases for J; bases not matched to a gene: 5. This CDR3 is built from 16 residues. CDR3: CASSQGQGQANEKLFF. In DNA form, the CDR3 reads TGTGCCAGCAGCCAAGGACAGGGTCAGGCTAATGAAAAACTGTTTTTT.

The V gene is TRBV11-2, the J gene TRBJ1-3, with 8 bases matching TRBD1. V was clipped by 5 bases and J by 4 bases; unmatched bases: 7. Looked up from germline, CDR1 is SGHAT and CDR2 is FQNNGV. The CDR3 totals 15 residues. The CDR3 nucleotides are TGTGCCAGCAGCCTTTTCAGGGGGCGCGGAAACACCATATATTTT. Protein product: CASSLFRGRGNTIYF.

The rearrangement links TRBV2 to TRBJ1-4; TRBD1 matches at 7 bases. Germline V gives CDR1 SNHLY, CDR2 FYNNEI. After removal of 7 bases from V and 3 bases from J, the junction contained 8 bases not matched to a gene. This CDR3 contains 15 residues. The DNA for the CDR3 is TGTGCCAGCACCCAAATGGGACAGTCTAATGAAAAACTGTTTTTT. It yields the protein CASTQMGQSNEKLFF.

The rearrangement joins TRBV7-8 to TRBJ1-5, with 7 bases identical to TRBD1. Per germline, CDR1 SGHVS and CDR2 FQNEAQ. The CDR3 is made up of 13 amino acids. V was pared by 8 bases and J by 3 bases, with 4 bases of the junction left unmatched. The CDR3 nucleotides are TGTGCCAGCCAAGACAGGGCCAATCAGCCCCAGCATTTT. Translation: CASQDRANQPQHF.

The chain uses TRBV24-1 and TRBJ2-5; 9 bases agree with TRBD1. The V segment lost 4 bases and the J segment 4 bases; nucleotides outside the gene matches: 3. Germline CDR1 and CDR2: KGHDR and SFDVKD. This CDR3 region has 14 residues. The CDR3 DNA is TGTGCCACCAGTGAACAGGACAGGGGAGAGACCCAGTACTTC. Residues: CATSEQDRGETQYF.

V is TRBV27 and J is TRBJ1-2; D possibly corresponds to TRBD1 (5 bases). Germline CDR1 reads MNHEY; CDR2 reads SMNVEV (reference sequence). The V gene lost 6 bases and the J gene lost 1 base, with 15 bases spanning the gap. The CDR3 totals 15 residues. The CDR3 is CASRGGTGSNYGYTF. The DNA for the CDR3 is TGTGCCAGCAGGGGGGGGACCGGGAGTAACTATGGCTACACCTTC.

The chain links TRBV2 to TRBJ1-3; 10 positions match TRBD1. The ends lost 4 bases at V and 1 base at J; junction bases unmatched: 7. Germline loops: CDR1 SNHLY, CDR2 FYNNEI. The CDR3 totals 17 residues. The CDR3 bases are TGTGCCAGCAGTGGGGACAGGGGATCCCTATCTGGAAACACCATATATTTT. This encodes CASSGDRGSLSGNTIYF.

This sequence joins TRBV28 and TRBJ1-1, with a possible D match to TRBD1 (5 bases). There are 14 residues in the CDR3. Germline CDR1 is MDHEN and CDR2 is SYDVKM. The ends were cut back, 3 bases at V and 3 bases at J, with 11 bases in the middle. CDR3 sequence (DNA): TGTGCCAGCAGTTTGGTAGGGGTCGACACTGAAGCTTTCTTT. This sequence encodes CASSLVGVDTEAFF.

In its sample, this clone was seen once. Written as DNA, the CDR3 is TGTGCCAGCAGCAGACAAATTCACAATGAGCAGTTCTTC. Its translation is CASSRQIHNEQFF. The chain recombines TRBV9 with TRBJ2-1; D unresolved. The CDR3 covers 13 residues. CDR1 SGDLS and CDR2 YYNGEE come from the germline V gene. V gave up 4 bases and J gave up 5 bases, with 10 bases separating them.

V and J are TRBV27 and TRBJ2-2, with D possibly being TRBD2 (6 bases). Germline V gene data show CDR1 as MNHEY and CDR2 as SMNVEV (reference sequence). This CDR3 is 17 amino acids long. Trimming cost V 0 bases and J 7 bases, with 18 bases left between them. CDR3 region: CASSLSGGGGRGGELFF. The CDR3 region has the DNA TGTGCCAGCAGTTTATCGGGTGGTGGAGGGCGCGGCGGGGAGCTGTTTTTT.

The chain joins TRBV4-2 to TRBJ2-7; the match to TRBD2 covers 11 bases. This CDR3 region has 17 residues. Trimming took 2 bases from V and 1 from J; bases not matched to a gene: 7. The germline V gene has CDR1 LGHNA and CDR2 YNFKEQ. DNA for the CDR3: TGTGCCAGCAGCCAAACCACTAGCGGGAGAGGTTCCTACGAGCAGTACTTC. It translates to CASSQTTSGRGSYEQYF.

The chain carries TRBV11-3 and TRBJ2-3, with D unresolved. The CDR3 sequence is 15 residues long. Germline CDR1 reads SGHNT; CDR2 reads YENEEA. V lost 5 bases to trimming and J lost 2 bases, with 14 bases between them. CDR3 DNA: TGTGCCAGCAGCCAACCTGGGCTGGACACAGATACGCAGTATTTT. Amino acid sequence: CASSQPGLDTDTQYF.

The chain joins TRBV7-9 to TRBJ1-5; no definite D call. With 4 bases removed from V and 0 bases from J, the gap between germline ends came to 7 bases. This CDR3 spans 14 amino acids. Germline assignment: CDR1 SEHNR and CDR2 FQNEAQ (reference sequence). CDR3 coding DNA: TGTGCCAGCAGCTCCGGGGATAGCAATCAGCCCCAGCATTTT. Translating it yields CASSSGDSNQPQHF. Complete variable domain (other parts from reference TRBV7-9 and TRBJ1-5): DTGVSQNPRHKITKRGQNVTFRCDPISEHNRLYWYRQTLGQGPEFLTYFQNEAQLEKSRLLSDRFSAERPKGSFSTLEIQRTEQGDSAMYLCASSSGDSNQPQHFGDGTRLSIL.

The rearrangement uses TRBV12-3 or TRBV12-4 and TRBJ1-2; D call uncertain. Trimming removed 6 bases from V and 4 bases from J, with 9 bases in between. This CDR3 contains 12 residues. The CDR3 reads CASRAPFYGYTF. The DNA of the CDR3 is TGTGCCAGCAGAGCACCGTTCTATGGCTACACCTTC.

The J gene is TRBJ2-1, the V gene TRBV20-1; 10 positions match TRBD2. The CDR3 contains 15 residues. J lost 6 bases, V lost 3 bases, and 8 bases had no gene match. The V gene's germline CDR1 is DFQATT and CDR2 SNEGSKA (reference sequence). The CDR3 sequence: CSASRSSGSINEQFF. The CDR3 DNA follows: TGCAGTGCTAGTAGATCTAGCGGGAGTATCAATGAGCAGTTCTTC.

The chain carries TRBV24-1 and TRBJ2-2; 10 nucleotides line up with TRBD2. The V and J ends lost 5 bases and 4 bases, in that order; junction bases with no gene match: 9. Germline V gene sequence: CDR1 KGHDR, CDR2 SFDVKD. The CDR3 spans 17 residues. CDR3 sequence: CATSGTSGASGTGELFF. CDR3 DNA sequence: TGTGCCACCAGTGGGACTAGCGGAGCCTCTGGCACCGGGGAGCTGTTTTTT.

The chain carries TRBV30 and TRBJ2-7; a possible D gene is TRBD2 (6 bases). This CDR3 spans 14 amino acids. Trimming shortened V by 0 bases and J by 2 bases, and 11 bases separated the two germline ends. The germline V gene has CDR1 GTSNPN and CDR2 SVGIG (reference sequence). In nucleotides, the CDR3 is TGTGCCTGGAGTGTACGGGGGTGGGCCTACGAGCAGTACTTC. Translation: CAWSVRGWAYEQYF.

The rearrangement links TRBV4-3 to TRBJ1-1; D remains unclear. Deletions cut 3 bases from V and 4 bases from J, with 12 bases between. The germline V gene encodes CDR1 LGHNA and CDR2 YSLEER. CDR3 size: 14 residues. The chain's CDR3 is CASSHGGSSTEAFF. The CDR3, as DNA: TGCGCCAGCAGCCATGGCGGGTCCAGCACTGAAGCTTTCTTT.